Here is one T cell receptor (beta chain) with its context. Its antigen target is currently unknown. Within one base of it there is no much larger clone, and no base qualities were kept. The CDR3 numbers 15 residues from cysteine through phenylalanine. Only the CDR3 DNA stays, 45 bases, in frame from base 1. As encoded in the germline V gene, CDR1 is SNHLY while CDR2 is FYNNEI. Germline trimming amounts to 8 bases on V and 7 bases on J, with 14 as the count of junction bases outside the gene matches. The cohort was made up of 500 to 850 healthy bone marrow donors. At the time of sampling, every cohort member was nominally healthy, though immune exposures that went unrecorded were likely present. The donor tested CMV seropositive and was one of the 289 seropositive cohort members. Every donor gave a peripheral blood sample, and the peripheral blood mononuclear cells from that sample were used for TCR beta sequencing. The Qiagen DNeasy Blood Extraction Kit was used to extract genomic DNA from the blood cell samples.

This sample stems from a study of cytomegalovirus exposure and HLA in healthy donors (dated by TCRdb to the late 2010s). Regarding the complete study: An earlier analysis of approximately 600 of the donors reported more than 250 Gb of sequence data and some 120 million unique TCR beta sequences from about 200 million T cells. An early release covering roughly 580 HLA-typed donors comprised approximately 290 gigabases of sequencing data and tens of millions of unique TCR sequences. Among the roughly 400 genotyped donors, about 83% belonged to the genetic ancestry cluster associated with self-reported Caucasian donors. The study aimed to test whether cataloging public T cell receptors could reveal signatures of past pathogen exposure. The T cell repertoires of some 700 subjects were profiled by immunosequencing and related to cytomegalovirus serostatus. In addition to the first cohort of roughly 700 subjects, a separate validation cohort of 130 or so different subjects was used. High-throughput TCR immunosequencing, statistical association of individual TCRs with disease status, and machine learning were combined to predict cytomegalovirus infection status. In a later analysis, previously published TCR beta repertoires from several hundred donors were re-analyzed and high-resolution HLA genotyping was added so that TCR occurrence patterns could be studied. Rather than using new phenotypic data, the later analysis identified candidate immune exposures from TCR beta sequences and from how often those sequences occurred across donors. To decide whether each TCR beta V gene segment behaved as functional or pseudogenic, an earlier analysis of some 600 of the donors relied on high-throughput TCR beta sequencing. Donor age, sex, ethnicity and CMV serostatus were compiled alongside the repertoire data. In a later genetic analysis, genome-wide SNP genotypes for about three fifths of the roughly 670 donors were used, and that subset was treated as a discovery cohort. Every discovery cohort repertoire had been produced on one sequencing platform. HLA typing covered class I and class II loci at four-digit resolution. The number of typed donors differed by locus: about 620-640 for A, B, C, DRB1 and DQB1; 522 for DQA1; 600 to 610 for DPA1; and some 470 for DPB1. About five DR-DQ haplotypes were treated as single units for association and clustering because of strong linkage in the cohort. Across 300 to 400 genotyped donors of the cohort, an average of about 240,000 unique TCR beta nucleotide sequences per donor were sequenced, and approximately 17% of those sequences were non-productive.

The full study reports these points: The presence/absence analyses assumed that sequencing depth was roughly uniform across donors, and that assumption may not be true. In a later analysis, TCR association rates were found to vary across HLA loci, with the most associated TCRs seen for DRB1 alleles and the fewest for HLA-C alleles. In an earlier analysis of 587 of the donors, most TCR beta V segments were observed in productive rearrangements about 87% or about 30% of the time, broadly matching IMGT annotations. In a later genetic analysis, fewer N-insertions in productive TCRs were reported among donors in an Asian-associated ancestry cluster than the roughly 700-donor mean. Most TCR sequences were observed very rarely across donors, whereas some public TCRs were present in many individuals. The authors suggested that the approach could potentially be generalized to other disease states and immunological phenotypes. A total of 150 or so TCR beta chains were listed by the study as associated with cytomegalovirus. A further reported finding was that TCR beta sequences accurately predicted the HLA-A and HLA-B alleles for most subjects in the first cohort. In vitro tests confirmed that a few of the cytomegalovirus-associated TCR beta chains recognize cytomegalovirus antigens. For the cohort, immune exposure information was limited to CMV serostatus. A later analysis reported that several top co-occurrence clusters appeared linked to parvovirus B19, influenza, CMV and Epstein-Barr virus. The cohort was sequenced for TCR beta chains only, and without alpha or paired-chain data the features that could be detected were limited. Compared with equally common non-associated chains, HLA-associated TCR beta chains in a later analysis were more clonally expanded and had lower generation probabilities. Some IMGT-functional V segments, including TRBV6-2 and TRBV6-3, could not be told apart with the 87-base-pair reads, so those segments were excluded. About 17 rarely observed V segments, including chromosome 9 orphons, were excluded from the earlier analysis of almost 600 of the donors because counts were too low. A later analysis associated about 17,000 TCR beta sequences with specific HLA alleles at a false discovery rate of 0.05. A cluster of highly shared sequence variants was judged likely to be a technical artifact of the sequencing pipeline. According to a later analysis, most CMV-associated TCR beta chains appeared to be HLA-restricted, and the HLA associations seemed to be driven largely by CMV exposure. Cytomegalovirus status was reported to be diagnosed by the classifier with high specificity and sensitivity in both the original and validation cohorts. Strong co-occurrence of HLA alleles, especially DR and DQ, made assigning TCR associations to individual alleles difficult. Linkage disequilibrium might explain the correlated functional status among segregating V segments, but an unknown experimental factor could not be ruled out. Because HLA typing was missing for some donors at each locus, association tests included only the typed subset. In a later genetic analysis, a missense DCLRE1C variant was associated with V-gene and J-gene trimming of TCR beta chains, and the association was replicated in an independent cohort.

The method was the immunoSEQ multiplex PCR assay. For the multiplex PCR, a mixture combining 60 forward primers for TCR Vbeta segments and 13 reverse primers for TCR Jbeta segments was used. The CDR3 region of rearranged TCR beta genes was amplified from genomic DNA with a multiplex PCR assay. On the Illumina HiSeq System, the amplified TCR beta libraries were sequenced as 87-base-pair reads. The paper's processing steps were these. In a later analysis, approximately 74 million unique TCR beta chains were counted across the approximately 620 repertoires, and approximately 9.9 million of these chains were shared by at least two donors. Raw reads were error-corrected and collapsed into unique sequences with a nearest-neighbor algorithm that merged closely related sequences to remove PCR and sequencing errors. CDR3 sequences were aligned to IMGT reference sequences to assign V, D and J gene segments. For a sequence to be retained, a match of at least six nucleotides to both a V gene segment and a J gene segment was required. A rearrangement counted as productive if the CDR3 had no stop codons and remained in frame with V and J, and every other rearrangement counted as non-productive. CDR3 was defined by IMGT convention, running from the second conserved V-encoded cysteine to the conserved J-encoded phenylalanine. The earlier analysis of about 640 of the donors excluded any sequence lacking an unambiguous match to a single V gene segment. An earlier analysis of approximately 590 of the donors called V segments functional above 56.7% productive rearrangements and segregating when the between-donor standard deviation exceeded 5%. A statistical classification framework was developed to diagnose cytomegalovirus status using the catalog of TCR beta chain sequences. In a later analysis, TCR nucleotide sequences were compared against IMGT/GENE-DB human TR gene sequences so that V and J genes could be assigned. A later analysis assigned CDR3 sequences and most-parsimonious VDJ recombination scenarios with the TCRdist pipeline. In a later analysis, every TCR beta chain was defined by the combination of its CDR3 amino acid sequence and its V-gene family, and reads without a unique V-gene family were dropped. As a way to deal with suspected cross-contamination and a sequencing artifact, a later analysis dropped approximately 570 nucleotide sequences that were highly shared and had low generation probability. A later analysis calculated a clonal expansion index for each public chain from normalized within-repertoire ranks of inferred template counts. A later analysis computed generation probabilities with a VDJ recombination model fitted to out-of-frame rearrangements, and checked the results against IGoR. Hypergeometric tests were used in a later analysis to score TCR-TCR, TCR-HLA and TCR-CMV co-occurrence, with a repertoire-size bias correction applied to the TCR pairs. In a later analysis, false discovery rates were estimated by permuting HLA or CMV assignments 20 times. In a later analysis, co-occurring TCRs were grouped with DBSCAN, and TCRdist sequence similarity was added when clustering was performed within HLA-allele-positive subsets. Repertoires with fewer than 30,000 or more than 120,000 public chains were left out of co-occurrence clustering, as were a few repertoires with anomalous nucleotide sharing. Here the immuneACCESS table is served through TCRdb, limited to in-frame sequences with V and J called. Missing clones are a known gap in these copies; in checked studies unresolved V genes cover under half, and the rest lacks a known reason. The V and J calls and clone size are taken from that table; D and trimming were inferred from the DNA. This sample is represented by some 100,000 clones; roughly four fifths of them were singletons. The ten largest clones take up roughly an eighth of the sample.

Source material: PBMCs. This TCR was recovered from a male donor in good health and CMV-seropositive. The V and J genes are TRBV2 and TRBJ2-1; 7 central nucleotides agree with TRBD2. The CDR3 loop reads CASLWEGLAKNEQFF. DNA sequence: TGTGCCAGCCTATGGGAGGGGCTAGCGAAGAATGAGCAGTTCTTC. Reference TRBV2 and TRBJ2-1 genes cover what lies past the CDR3, so the full variable domain is EPEVTQTPSHQVTQMGQEVILRCVPISNHLYFYWYRQILGQKVEFLVSFYNNEISEKSEIFDDQFSVERPDGSNFTLKIRSTKLEDSAMYFCASLWEGLAKNEQFFGPGTRLTVL.